This T cell receptor (beta chain) is from a study of technical replicates of blood from several donors. CDR3 length: 12 residues. The V end was cut by 3 bases, the J end by 7 bases, with 9 bases between. Germline CDR1 MGHRA, CDR2 YSYEKL. Only in-frame clones appear in the TCRdb table, and some are missing; sequencing was by immunoSEQ multiplex PCR. Among about 70,000 clones listed, 94% were seen once. The material sequenced was T cells isolated from PBMCs. This receptor was obtained from a human donor in good health. This chain joins TRBV4-1 and TRBJ1-2; no clear D. DNA for the CDR3: TGCGCCAGCAGCCAGCGGGGTATTGGCTACACCTTC. Protein sequence: CASSQRGIGYTF.